The 27 T cell receptor beta chains below come from one sample, sequenced in a study of early T cells in non-severe SARS-CoV-2 infection. TCRdb fed the 5' RACE reads into MiXCR, producing one record per CDR3 protein. Of 100,000 to 120,000 distinct CDR3 sequences in the sample, around an eighth are singletons; the top ten hold around 3.2%. Sequencing used whole blood. These receptors all come from an adult who was a healthcare worker with PCR-confirmed SARS-CoV-2 infection or an uninfected control (not recorded which).

This clonotype appeared a few times. The rearrangement uses TRBV7-3 and TRBJ2-2, with D hard to call. The length of the CDR3 is 14 residues. V shed 1 base and J shed 6 bases, with 9 bases lying between them. The germline CDR1 and CDR2 sequences are SGHTA and FQGTGA. This CDR3 is CASSLKARSGELFF. Written as DNA, the CDR3 is TGTGCCAGCAGCTTAAAAGCCCGCTCCGGGGAGCTGTTTTTT.

The table lists this clonotype with a few counts. The gene calls are TRBV6-2 or TRBV6-3 and TRBJ2-7; the match to TRBD1 covers 9 bases. CDR3 length: 16 amino acids. Germline values: CDR1 MNHEY, CDR2 SVGEGT. V was clipped by 7 bases and J by 0 bases; unmatched bases: 10. In DNA form, the CDR3 reads TGTGCCAGCATCCTAAGAGGGACAGGGAGCTCCTACGAGCAGTACTTC. Translation: CASILRGTGSSYEQYF.

At least ten counts were recorded for this clonotype. In nucleotides, the CDR3 is TGTGCCAGCAGTGCTATCGGTGTGGATGCTTTCTTT. Translation: CASSAIGVDAFF. The V call is TRBV28, the J call TRBJ1-1; D remains ambiguous. In germline, CDR1 is MDHEN, CDR2 SYDVKM. V shed 5 bases and J shed 11 bases, with 15 bases lying between them. The CDR3 has 12 residues.

The sample holds many counts of this clonotype. The chain couples TRBV6-5 to TRBJ1-6; weak D call: TRBD1 (6 bases). The germline V and J ends were trimmed by 2 bases and 8 bases, with 16 bases remaining between them. The CDR3 covers 16 residues. Germline V lookup: CDR1 MNHEY, CDR2 SVGAGI. The CDR3 region has the DNA TGTGCCAGCAGTTACAAATCGCGGGGGCAGGATTCACCCCTCCACTTT. Protein: CASSYKSRGQDSPLHF.

This clonotype was seen many times. The V gene is TRBV11-2, the J gene TRBJ2-5; 8 nucleotides align to TRBD2. V shed 1 base, J shed 3 bases, and the junction held 1 base outside the gene matches. The CDR3 sequence is 14 residues long. The V gene's germline CDR1 is SGHAT and CDR2 FQNNGV. The CDR3 reads CASSLVRGEETQYF. DNA for the CDR3: TGTGCCAGCAGCTTAGTGCGGGGGGAAGAGACCCAGTACTTC. Variable domain in full (rest from reference TRBV11-2 and TRBJ2-5): EAGVAQSPRYKIIEKRQSVAFWCNPISGHATLYWYQQILGQGPKLLIQFQNNGVVDDSQLPKDRFSAERLKGVDSTLKIQPAKLEDSAVYLCASSLVRGEETQYFGPGTRLLVL.

J is TRBJ2-7 and V is TRBV3-1; D might be TRBD2 (6 bases). CDR3 length: 13 amino acids. Trimming removed 4 bases from V and 6 bases from J, with 13 bases in between. Germline V gives CDR1 LGHDT, CDR2 YNNKEL (reference sequence). CDR3 residues: CASSPGTALEQYF. The CDR3 DNA is TGTGCCAGCAGCCCTGGGACTGCACTCGAGCAGTACTTC.

This clonotype was picked up a small number of times. V is TRBV25-1 and J is TRBJ2-5, with 11 bases that match TRBD2. The germline gives CDR1 MGHDK, CDR2 SYGVNS. The CDR3 extends over 15 amino acids. The V segment lost 2 bases and the J segment 9 bases; nucleotides outside the gene matches: 8. The CDR3 region has the DNA TGTGCCAGCAGTGAACGGACTAGCGGGCCTCAGGCCCAGTACTTC. This translates into CASSERTSGPQAQYF.

This clonotype was seen ten or more times. The CDR3 coding sequence is TGCGCCAGCAGCTTGGTGCTAGCGGGAGATGATACGCAGTATTTT. As protein: CASSLVLAGDDTQYF. The chain employs TRBV5-1 and TRBJ2-3; TRBD2 agrees at 10 bases. CDR3 length equals 15 residues. After removal of 0 bases from V and 6 bases from J, the junction contained 4 bases not matched to a gene. Germline assignment: CDR1 SGHRS and CDR2 YFSETQ.

Only a few counts were recorded for this clonotype. V is TRBV11-3 and J is TRBJ1-1; TRBD1 aligns across 9 bases. The germline gives CDR1 SGHNT, CDR2 YENEEA. The CDR3 loop spans 17 amino acids. The trim removed 4 bases at V and 1 base at J, leaving 10 bases unmatched. CDR3: CASSSTHSTGGNTEAFF. DNA of the CDR3: TGTGCCAGCAGCTCAACCCACTCGACAGGGGGGAACACTGAAGCTTTCTTT.

Many counts were recorded for this clonotype. CDR3 sequence: CASSPLAVSYNEQFF. The CDR3 coding sequence is TGTGCCAGCAGCCCTCTAGCGGTCTCCTACAATGAGCAGTTCTTC. The V call is TRBV12-3 or TRBV12-4, the J call TRBJ2-1, with 7 positions matching TRBD2. The CDR3 extends over 15 amino acids. V was pared by 6 bases and J by 0 bases, with 5 bases of the junction left unmatched.

This rearrangement joins TRBV6-1 to TRBJ2-3; D is possibly TRBD1 (6 bases). The CDR3 totals 15 residues. V dropped 8 bases and J dropped 4 bases, with 19 bases sitting between them. Germline lookup yields CDR1 MNHNS and CDR2 SASEGT. In DNA form, the CDR3 reads TGTGCCAGCCGCGCCGGAGGTAACAGGGCAGATACGCAGTATTTT. It encodes CASRAGGNRADTQYF.

This clonotype has more than one count but fewer than ten. The chain joins TRBV7-9 to TRBJ2-3, with D hard to call. The CDR3 has 16 residues. V gave up 2 bases and J gave up 0 bases, with 12 bases separating them. CDR1 is SEHNR and CDR2 is FQNEAQ in the germline V gene (reference sequence). The CDR3 protein is CASSLSETLSTDTQYF. CDR3 DNA: TGTGCCAGCAGCTTATCGGAGACGTTGAGCACAGATACGCAGTATTTT.

The rearrangement links TRBV18 to TRBJ2-5; TRBD1 agrees at 7 bases. The V gene's germline CDR1 is KGHSH and CDR2 LQKENI. CDR3 size: 16 residues. V lost 0 bases and J lost 7; bases outside the gene matches: 11. The CDR3 is CASSPPTQGYGGTQYF. CDR3 DNA: TGTGCCAGCTCACCACCCACACAGGGGTACGGAGGGACCCAGTACTTC.

The chain has TRBV11-1 and TRBJ2-1, with unresolved D. Germline CDR1 reads SGHAT; CDR2 reads FQDESV (reference sequence). This CDR3 spans 15 amino acids. V shed 7 bases and J shed 7 bases, with 20 bases lying between them. Written as DNA, the CDR3 is TGTGCCAGCACGAAGGACCGATATCCTATTAATGAGCAGTTCTTC. Amino acids: CASTKDRYPINEQFF.

This clonotype occurred a few times. The V gene is TRBV5-1, the J gene TRBJ2-3, with a possible D match to TRBD2 (5 bases). CDR3 length: 16 residues. CDR1 is SGHRS, CDR2 YFSETQ, per germline. Deletions cut 0 bases from V and 5 bases from J, with 16 bases between. The CDR3 DNA follows: TGCGCCAGCAGCTTGGAGGGTAGCGCCTCTGGAGATACGCAGTATTTT. Its protein product is CASSLEGSASGDTQYF.

Written as DNA, the CDR3 is TGCAGTGCCTCTAAGGTCGCGAACACCGGGGAGCTGTTTTTT. As protein: CSASKVANTGELFF. The J gene is TRBJ2-2, the V gene TRBV20-1; no firm D call. Per germline, CDR1 DFQATT and CDR2 SNEGSKA (reference sequence). The CDR3 covers 14 residues. Trimming took 6 bases from V and 0 from J, leaving 11 bases between them.

The table lists this clonotype with many counts. The rearrangement links TRBV7-9 to TRBJ1-2; D perhaps matches TRBD1 (6 bases). The V end was cut by 5 bases, the J end by 3 bases, with 19 bases between. Germline V CDR1 and CDR2: SEHNR, FQNEAQ (reference sequence). CDR3 size: 16 residues. The CDR3 spells CASSPNRGPLHYGYTF. CDR3 coding DNA: TGTGCCAGCAGCCCAAACCGGGGGCCCTTACACTATGGCTACACCTTC.

The V gene is TRBV6-1, the J gene TRBJ1-2, with D unclear. Germline V gene data show CDR1 as MNHNS and CDR2 as SASEGT. V was pared by 2 bases and J by 2 bases, with 6 bases between. The CDR3 contains 13 residues. CDR3 residues: CASSETLNYGYTF. CDR3 DNA: TGTGCCAGCAGTGAAACACTGAACTATGGCTACACCTTC.

This clonotype came up a few times. The rearrangement joins TRBV7-9 to TRBJ2-3; D call uncertain. V was clipped by 5 bases and J by 2 bases, with 11 bases between them. The CDR3 sequence is 14 residues long. Per germline, CDR1 SEHNR and CDR2 FQNEAQ (reference sequence). CDR3 coding DNA: TGTGCCAGCAGCCCAACGACGGCCACAGATACGCAGTATTTT. This encodes CASSPTTATDTQYF. Using reference TRBV7-9 and TRBJ2-3 for the parts outside the CDR3, the full variable domain is DTGVSQNPRHKITKRGQNVTFRCDPISEHNRLYWYRQTLGQGPEFLTYFQNEAQLEKSRLLSDRFSAERPKGSFSTLEIQRTEQGDSAMYLCASSPTTATDTQYFGPGTRLTVL.

This clonotype was observed at least ten times. The chain employs TRBV2 and TRBJ2-2; 8 nucleotides line up with TRBD1. J lost 5 bases, V lost 2 bases, and 19 bases had no gene match. The CDR3 covers 20 residues. Germline-derived CDR1 and CDR2 are SNHLY and FYNNEI. This chain's CDR3 is CASSEPPYDRGQGRTGELFF. The DNA for the CDR3 is TGTGCCAGCAGTGAACCGCCATATGACCGAGGACAGGGTAGAACCGGGGAGCTGTTTTTT.

This clonotype came up many times. The chain combines TRBV29-1 with TRBJ2-5; D call uncertain. The germline CDR1 and CDR2 sequences are SQVTM and ANQGSEA. This CDR3 region has 11 residues. Trimming left V 4 bases short and J 3 bases short, with 6 bases between. CDR3 coding DNA: TGCAGCGTTGGAGAGAAAGAGACCCAGTACTTC. This encodes CSVGEKETQYF.

The V call is TRBV5-4, the J call TRBJ1-1, with a tentative D call TRBD1 (6 bases). Germline-derived CDR1 and CDR2 are SGHNT and YYREEE (reference sequence). Trimming removed 4 bases at V and 1 base at J, with 14 bases between. The CDR3 spans 15 residues. This CDR3 reads CASSRERGRNTEAFF. CDR3 sequence (DNA): TGTGCCAGCAGCCGAGAGAGGGGGAGGAACACTGAAGCTTTCTTT.

This clonotype has more than one count but fewer than ten. The chain employs TRBV5-1 and TRBJ2-7; TRBD2 might be the D (5 bases). Germline loops: CDR1 SGHRS, CDR2 YFSETQ. Between the trimmed V and J ends, which lost 0 bases and 5 bases, there was a span of 9 bases. This CDR3 is built from 13 residues. Here the CDR3 DNA reads TGCGCCAGCAGCTTGGGAGGGAGCCACGAGCAGTACTTC. Its translation: CASSLGGSHEQYF.

This clonotype occurred many times. The CDR3 DNA reads as TGCAGTGCTAGATCCAGGGACAGGGCCTACGAGACCCAGTACTTC. Its translation: CSARSRDRAYETQYF. The rearrangement joins TRBV20-1 to TRBJ2-5; 9 positions match TRBD1. The CDR3 totals 15 residues. With 2 bases clipped from V and 5 bases from J, the junction kept 9 bases outside the gene matches. Germline CDR1 and CDR2: DFQATT and SNEGSKA (reference sequence).

This clonotype was counted at least ten times. This rearrangement joins TRBV10-3 to TRBJ2-7; maybe TRBD2 (6 bases). V was shortened by 6 bases and J by 5 bases, with 11 bases between the two germline ends. CDR1 and CDR2 from the germline V gene are ENHRY and SYGVKD. The CDR3 is 12 amino acids. The CDR3 spells CAISGRIDEQYF. The CDR3 DNA is TGTGCCATCAGCGGGAGAATAGACGAGCAGTACTTC.

The chain uses TRBV12-3 or TRBV12-4 and TRBJ2-6; 8 positions agree with TRBD2. The CDR3 totals 16 residues. V was clipped by 4 bases and J by 2 bases; unmatched bases: 4. The DNA for the CDR3 is TGTGCCAGCAGTTCACACGGGGGGGCTGGGGCCAACGTCCTGACTTTC. Translation gives CASSSHGGAGANVLTF.

The chain couples TRBV5-1 to TRBJ2-7; possible D gene TRBD2, 6 bases. The V gene's germline CDR1 is SGHRS and CDR2 YFSETQ. There are 13 residues in the CDR3. Trimming stripped 4 bases from V and 5 bases from J, with 13 bases between. The CDR3 spells CASSRDFPHEQYF. CDR3 coding DNA: TGCGCCAGCAGCAGGGACTTCCCCCACGAGCAGTACTTC.